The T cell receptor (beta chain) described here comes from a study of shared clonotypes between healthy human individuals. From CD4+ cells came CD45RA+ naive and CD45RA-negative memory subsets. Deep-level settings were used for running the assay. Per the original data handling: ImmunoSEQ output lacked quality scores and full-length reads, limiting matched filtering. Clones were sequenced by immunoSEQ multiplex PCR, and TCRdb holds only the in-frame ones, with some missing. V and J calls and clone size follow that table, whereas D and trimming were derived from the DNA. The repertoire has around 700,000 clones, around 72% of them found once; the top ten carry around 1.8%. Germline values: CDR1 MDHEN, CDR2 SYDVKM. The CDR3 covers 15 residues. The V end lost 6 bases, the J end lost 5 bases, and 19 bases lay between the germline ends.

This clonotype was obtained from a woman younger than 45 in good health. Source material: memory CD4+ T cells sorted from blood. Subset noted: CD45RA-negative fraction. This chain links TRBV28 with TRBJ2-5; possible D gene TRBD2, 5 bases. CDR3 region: CASRKLEIHDETQYF. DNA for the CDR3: TGTGCCAGCAGGAAACTAGAAATACACGATGAGACCCAGTACTTC.